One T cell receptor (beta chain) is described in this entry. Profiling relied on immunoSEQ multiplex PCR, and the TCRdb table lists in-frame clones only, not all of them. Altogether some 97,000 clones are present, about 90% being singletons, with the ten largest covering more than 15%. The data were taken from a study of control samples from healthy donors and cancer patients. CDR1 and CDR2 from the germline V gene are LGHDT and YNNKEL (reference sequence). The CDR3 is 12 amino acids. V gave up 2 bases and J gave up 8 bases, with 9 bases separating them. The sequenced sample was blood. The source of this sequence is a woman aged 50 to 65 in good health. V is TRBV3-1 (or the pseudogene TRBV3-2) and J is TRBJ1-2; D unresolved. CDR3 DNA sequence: TGTGCCAGCAGCCAAAACCTGGGGGGCTACACCTTC. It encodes CASSQNLGGYTF.